This T cell receptor (beta chain) was recorded in a study of blood T cell repertoires in COVID-19. Study in general: The United States, Italy and Spain supplied acute and convalescent COVID-19 samples. T cells, B-cell-depleted T cells, or PBMCs provided the cDNA or gDNA that served as material.

In the original processing: Researchers report that nucleated cell counts were estimated from reference gene primer amplification. TCRdb's table, derived via immunoSEQ multiplex PCR, lists solely in-frame clones and lacks some. The V and J calls and clone size are taken from that table; D and trimming were inferred from the DNA. The repertoire holds about 86,000 clones, with about four fifths as singletons. Sequenced input: peripheral blood. The clonotype was recovered from a woman aged 80 or over with acute or convalescent COVID-19.

CDR3 bases: TGTGCCAGCAGCGTAGCCCCAGGCACGGCCTACGAGCAGTACTTC. As protein: CASSVAPGTAYEQYF. The J gene is TRBJ2-7, the V gene TRBV9; no clear D. Germline V gene data show CDR1 as SGDLS and CDR2 as YYNGEE. This CDR3 has 15 amino acids. V lost 0 bases and J 2 bases, leaving 12 bases between the germline ends.